Listed below are T cell receptor beta chains from one sample, sequenced in a study of blood T cells in healthy people across ages. TCRdb redid the calling of the 5' RACE reads with MiXCR, one entry per CDR3 protein. The sample has about a million distinct CDR3 sequences; 51% are singletons. The material sequenced was blood. The origin of the receptors is a woman between 55 and 75 years old in good health. Both conserved end residues are part of each CDR3. A D gene is named only where the DNA matches it firmly. Some rows mark clone size as missing; the rest say once, few, many or name a class of expanded clone.

cdr3_nt cdr3_aa j_call v_call d_call clone_size
TGTGCCAGCAGCCTGGAGATGAGGGGAACTACTTATGGCTACACCTTC CASSLEMRGTTYGYTF TRBJ1-2 TRBV4-2 - -
TGTGCCAGCAGCCTATGGACGGGACAGGGGGCCGAGACCCAGTACTTC CASSLWTGQGAETQYF TRBJ2-5 TRBV14 TRBD1 -
TGCAGTGCCTTGGACGGAGTAGATACGCAGTATTTT CSALDGVDTQYF TRBJ2-3 TRBV20-1 - -
TGCAGTGCTCCTGGACTAGCGGGAGGGCCCTACGAGCAGTACTTC CSAPGLAGGPYEQYF TRBJ2-7 TRBV20-1 TRBD2 -
TGCGCCAGCAGCTTAATAGCGGGAGAAGGGTACATTCAGTACTTC CASSLIAGEGYIQYF TRBJ2-4 TRBV5-1 TRBD2 -
TGCAGTGCTAGACAATTGGGGCTCGGGACAGGGAGCACAGATACGCAGTATTTT CSARQLGLGTGSTDTQYF TRBJ2-3 TRBV20-1 TRBD1 -
TGCAGCGTTGTGATGGGACTAGCCTCCTACGAGCAGTACTTC CSVVMGLASYEQYF TRBJ2-7 TRBV29-1 TRBD2 many
TGTGCCAGCAGCCAAGTTGCTTCAACTGAAGCTTTCTTT CASSQVASTEAFF TRBJ1-1 TRBV4-2 - -
TGTGCCACCAGTGATGTTGGACTCACAGAGACCCAGTACTTC CATSDVGLTETQYF TRBJ2-5 TRBV24-1 - many
TGCTGTGCTACCCTTGGGCAGCGCCAAGAGACCCAGTACTTC CCATLGQRQETQYF TRBJ2-5 TRBV20-1 - -
TGTGCCAGCAGCCAAACTTTCAAGGGCCATGGCTACACCTTC CASSQTFKGHGYTF TRBJ1-2 TRBV3-1 - -
TGCAGTGCTAGAGGACACAACTCCTACAATGAGCAGTTCTTC CSARGHNSYNEQFF TRBJ2-1 TRBV20-1 - once
TGTGCCAGCAGCCAAACCAGCGGTCCAGATACGCAGTATTTT CASSQTSGPDTQYF TRBJ2-3 TRBV7-6 - -
TGTGCCACCAGTGATTTTGGTGCCAGCGGGAATGAGCAGTTCTTC CATSDFGASGNEQFF TRBJ2-1 TRBV24-1 - -
TGTGCCAGCAGCTTAGACAGAAGACTAGCGGATTCCTACAATGAGCAGTTCTTC CASSLDRRLADSYNEQFF TRBJ2-1 TRBV7-9 TRBD2 -
TGTGCCAGCAGCTTAGCAAGGCCAAACACTGAAGCTTTCTTT CASSLARPNTEAFF TRBJ1-1 TRBV7-2 - once
TGTGCCAGCAGCCAGGGACCGATAAACTCCTACGAGCAGTACTTC CASSQGPINSYEQYF TRBJ2-7 TRBV3-1 - -
TGCGCCAGCAGCTTGGAAGCGCGGAGCACAGATACGCAGTATTTT CASSLEARSTDTQYF TRBJ2-3 TRBV5-1 - many
TGCAGCGTTGAAAGTTGGGACATTAACACTGAAGCTTTCTTT CSVESWDINTEAFF TRBJ1-1 TRBV29-1 - many
TGCAGTGCTAGGGGATGGGAAGGCTACGAGCAGTACTTC CSARGWEGYEQYF TRBJ2-7 TRBV20-1 - -
TGTGCCAGCAGCCATGGCGGCCGCACAGATACGCAGTATTTT CASSHGGRTDTQYF TRBJ2-3 TRBV3-1 - -
TGTGCCAGCATTGAAGGGGGCGTGAGTTCCTACGAGCAGTACTTC CASIEGGVSSYEQYF TRBJ2-7 TRBV2 TRBD1 -
TGTGCCACTTCCCCTAGCGGGAACTACAATGAGCAGTTCTTC CATSPSGNYNEQFF TRBJ2-1 TRBV10-3 TRBD2 few
TGCAGTGCTTCAGGACGGGGATACTACAATGAGCAGTTCTTC CSASGRGYYNEQFF TRBJ2-1 TRBV20-1 - few
TGTGCCAGCAGCTTGCGAATGGGACAGGGGGCGGGTGGCTACACCTTC CASSLRMGQGAGGYTF TRBJ1-2 TRBV7-2 TRBD1 -
TGTGCCAGCAGCTTACTAGGGCAGGGAGTTAGCTACACCTTC CASSLLGQGVSYTF TRBJ1-2 TRBV7-2 - -
TGTGCCGATGGACAGTCGGAGACCCAGTACTTC CADGQSETQYF TRBJ2-5 TRBV30 - -
TGTGCCAGCAGTCATTACGGACTAGCGGGAGAGGAGTTCTTC CASSHYGLAGEEFF TRBJ2-7 TRBV7-9 TRBD2 few
TGCGCCAGCAGCGCGATTTCGATTGCCCCCGGGGAGCTGTTTTTT CASSAISIAPGELFF TRBJ2-2 TRBV5-1 - -
TGCAGCGCCCTGACCAGGGGGTTAGGGGGCTACACCTTC CSALTRGLGGYTF TRBJ1-2 TRBV29-1 TRBD1 -
TGCAGTGTTAGGTTAGCGGGTTTCTCCTACGAGCAGTACTTC CSVRLAGFSYEQYF TRBJ2-7 TRBV20-1 TRBD2 few
TGTGCCGGGAGACTTCACGGCACAGATACGCAGTATTTT CAGRLHGTDTQYF TRBJ2-3 TRBV2 - -
TGTGCCAGCAGTTTAAGGCGGAGCTCCTACGAGCAGTACTTC CASSLRRSSYEQYF TRBJ2-7 TRBV27 - few